The clone carrying this T cell receptor beta chain was observed many times. As yet, its antigen is unknown. This specimen belongs to a study of T-cell memory formation after mild COVID-19. Findings and limits, study-wide: Later expanders leaned toward CD4+, whereas clones contracting from day 15 to 85 were balanced CD4/CD8. Mainly in CM and EM were contracting CD4+ clones; CD8+ were in EMRA.

Sample barcodes and UMIs were carried by the TCR alpha and TCR beta cDNA libraries that 5'RACE generated with constant-segment primers. One entry per CDR3 protein, called by TCRdb with MiXCR from the 5' RACE reads. The profile shows under 5,000 distinct CDR3 sequences, 20% to 25% of them singletons. Trimming shortened V by 1 base and J by 4 bases, and 11 bases separated the two germline ends. The CDR3 length is 14 residues. Looked up from germline, CDR1 is SGHDT and CDR2 is YYEEEE. The chain carries TRBV5-6 and TRBJ1-2; D unclear. This TCR was recovered from an adult who had mild COVID-19 (a few samples of this study predate the infection). Cell type and time point are not known. The sample was PBMCs or a T cell subset sorted from them (not recorded which). Here the CDR3 reads CASSLWGYPYGYTF. CDR3 nucleotide sequence: TGTGCCAGCAGCTTGTGGGGATACCCCTATGGCTACACCTTC.